This T cell receptor (beta chain) is from a study of blood T cell repertoires in COVID-19. The wider study: From T cells, B-cell-depleted T cells, or PBMCs came the material, which was cDNA or gDNA.

Original processing methods: Nucleated cell number was recorded as an estimate derived from reference gene primer amplification. The method was immunoSEQ multiplex PCR; TCRdb's version includes in-frame clones alone and lacks a portion of them. V and J calls and clone size are copied from that table; D and trimming were computed from the DNA. The data show roughly 500,000 clones, approximately 86% seen once. Trimming cost V 5 bases and J 1 base, with 12 bases left between them. The CDR3 consists of 15 residues. Per germline, CDR1 SEHNR and CDR2 FQNEAQ (reference sequence). Recovered Cohort 3 donors showed two negative PCRs, clearance, or symptom resolution.

The TCR originated in a woman aged 55 to 70 who had recovered from COVID-19. V usage is TRBV7-9 and J usage is TRBJ1-3, with no clear D. Sequencing was performed on PBMCs or T cells enriched from blood (not recorded which). CDR3 in amino acids: CASSPWRGSGNTIYF. In DNA, the CDR3 is TGTGCCAGCAGCCCTTGGAGAGGTTCTGGAAACACCATATATTTT.